The rows below give T cell receptor beta chains drawn from one sample of a study of Ad26.COV2.S vaccination and SARS-CoV-2 variants. Here immunoSEQ multiplex PCR was the method, and the copy in TCRdb shows in-frame clones only, minus some. The table shows 440,000 or so clones, with 80% to 90% occurring only once. Sample: peripheral blood, taken in a trial of Ad26.COV2.S vaccine versus placebo. The receptors stem from a person aged 18 to 65 who received the Ad26.COV2.S COVID-19 vaccine or a placebo. Each CDR3 is given with its conserved first and last residue.

V: TRBV5-1; J: TRBJ1-4; CDR3: CASSPYVTMEKLFF
V: TRBV9; J: TRBJ1-3; CDR3: CASSRDQGAVNTIYF
V: TRBV5-1; J: TRBJ2-1; CDR3: CASSLSGRALNEQFF
V: TRBV9; J: TRBJ1-1; CDR3: CASSAPGQLIMNTEAFF
V: TRBV30; J: TRBJ2-2; CDR3: CAWSFRDRMFGTGELFF
V: TRBV5-1; J: TRBJ2-1; CDR3: CASSSNTGTEQFF
V: TRBV30; J: TRBJ1-2; CDR3: CAWSRGQNYGYTF
V: TRBV27; J: TRBJ2-1; CDR3: CASSPKYRTSGYNEQFF
V: TRBV29-1; J: TRBJ2-7; CDR3: CSVESDRGTEQYF
V: TRBV11-3; J: TRBJ2-5; CDR3: CASSSRDDQETQYF
V: TRBV7-3; J: TRBJ1-2; CDR3: CASSLNTGTQNYTF
V: TRBV5-1; J: TRBJ1-5; CDR3: CASTPTGIGNQPQHF
V: TRBV7-2; J: TRBJ1-2; CDR3: CASSSQGDYGYTF
V: TRBV2; J: TRBJ1-1; CDR3: CASSLDRNTEAFF
V: TRBV19; J: TRBJ1-5; CDR3: CASTPPQGYNQPQHF
V: TRBV28; J: TRBJ2-1; CDR3: CASSLLAGTSGNNEQFF
V: TRBV5-4; J: TRBJ2-5; CDR3: CASSLVGLGILETQYF
V: TRBV10-3; J: TRBJ2-2; CDR3: CAITPAPNTGELFF
V: TRBV14; J: TRBJ2-1; CDR3: CASSQGNEQFF